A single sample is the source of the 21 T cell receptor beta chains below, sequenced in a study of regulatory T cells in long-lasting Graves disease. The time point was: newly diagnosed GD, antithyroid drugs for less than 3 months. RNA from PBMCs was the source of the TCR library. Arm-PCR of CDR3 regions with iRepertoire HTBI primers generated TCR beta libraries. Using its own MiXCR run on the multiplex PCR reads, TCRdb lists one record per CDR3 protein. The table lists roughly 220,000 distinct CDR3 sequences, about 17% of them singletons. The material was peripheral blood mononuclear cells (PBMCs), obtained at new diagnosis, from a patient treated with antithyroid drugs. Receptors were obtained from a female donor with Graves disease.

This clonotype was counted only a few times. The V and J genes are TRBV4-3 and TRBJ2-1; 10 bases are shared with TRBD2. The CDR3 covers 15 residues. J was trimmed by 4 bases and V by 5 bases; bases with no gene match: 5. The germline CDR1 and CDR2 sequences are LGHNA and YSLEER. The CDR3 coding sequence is TGCGCCAGCAGCTACTCTAGCGGGAGTTACAATGAGCAGTTCTTC. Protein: CASSYSSGSYNEQFF.

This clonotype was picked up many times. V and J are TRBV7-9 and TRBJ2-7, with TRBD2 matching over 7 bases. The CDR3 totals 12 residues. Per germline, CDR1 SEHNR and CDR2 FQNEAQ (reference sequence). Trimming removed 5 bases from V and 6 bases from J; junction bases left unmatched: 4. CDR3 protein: CASSRIAGEQYF. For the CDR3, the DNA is TGTGCCAGCAGCCGCATAGCGGGCGAGCAGTACTTC.

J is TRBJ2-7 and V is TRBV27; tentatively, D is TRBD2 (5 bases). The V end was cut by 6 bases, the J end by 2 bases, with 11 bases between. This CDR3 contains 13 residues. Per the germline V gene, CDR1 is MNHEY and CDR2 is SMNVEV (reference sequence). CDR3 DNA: TGTGCCAGCAGCCCGAGGGTGCCCTACGAGCAGTACTTC. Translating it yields CASSPRVPYEQYF.

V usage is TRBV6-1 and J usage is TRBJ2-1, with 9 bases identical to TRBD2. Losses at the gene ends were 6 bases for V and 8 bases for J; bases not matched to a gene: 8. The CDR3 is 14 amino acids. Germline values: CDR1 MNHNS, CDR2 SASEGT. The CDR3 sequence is CASRSGGSHYEQFF. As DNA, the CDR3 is TGTGCCAGCAGGAGCGGGGGGTCCCACTATGAGCAGTTCTTC.

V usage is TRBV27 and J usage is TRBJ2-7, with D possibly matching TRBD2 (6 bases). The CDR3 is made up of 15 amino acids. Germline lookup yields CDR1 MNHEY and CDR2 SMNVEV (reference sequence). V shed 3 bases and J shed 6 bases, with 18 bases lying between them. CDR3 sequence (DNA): TGTGCCAGCAGTTTGGGAGGACCAGGGTTGTCCGAGCAGTACTTC. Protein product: CASSLGGPGLSEQYF.

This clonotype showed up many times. The CDR3 coding sequence is TGTGCCAGCAGCCCCGGACTGCACGAGAATACGCAGTATTTT. Translation gives CASSPGLHENTQYF. The chain has TRBV7-2 and TRBJ2-3; D might be TRBD2 (5 bases). The germline CDR1 and CDR2 sequences are SGHTA and FQGNSA. Trimming pared 5 bases from V and 7 bases from J, leaving 16 bases between. The CDR3 has 14 amino acids.

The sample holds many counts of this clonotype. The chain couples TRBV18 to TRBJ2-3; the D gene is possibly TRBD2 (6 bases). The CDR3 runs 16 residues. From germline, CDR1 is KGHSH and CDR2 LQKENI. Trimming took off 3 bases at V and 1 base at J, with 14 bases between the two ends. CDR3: CASSPPFSGGTDTQYF. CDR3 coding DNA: TGTGCCAGCTCACCCCCCTTCTCGGGGGGCACAGATACGCAGTATTTT. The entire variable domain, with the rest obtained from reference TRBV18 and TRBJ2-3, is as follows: NAGVMQNPRHLVRRRGQEARLRCSPMKGHSHVYWYRQLPEEGLKFMVYLQKENIIDESGMPKERFSAEFPKEGPSILRIQQVVRGDSAAYFCASSPPFSGGTDTQYFGPGTRLTVL.

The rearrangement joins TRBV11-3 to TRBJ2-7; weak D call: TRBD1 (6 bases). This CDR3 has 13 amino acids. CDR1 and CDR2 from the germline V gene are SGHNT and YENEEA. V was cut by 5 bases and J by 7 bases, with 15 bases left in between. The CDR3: CASSPDLRGEQYF. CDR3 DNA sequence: TGTGCCAGCAGCCCCGACCTGAGGGGGGAGCAGTACTTC.

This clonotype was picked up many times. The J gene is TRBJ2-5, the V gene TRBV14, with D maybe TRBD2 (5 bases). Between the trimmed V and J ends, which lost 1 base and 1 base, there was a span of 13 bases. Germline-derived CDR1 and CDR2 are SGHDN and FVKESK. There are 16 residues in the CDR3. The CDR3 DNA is TGTGCCAGCAGCCAAGTACGGGGAGCGAGCCAAGAGACCCAGTACTTC. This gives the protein CASSQVRGASQETQYF.

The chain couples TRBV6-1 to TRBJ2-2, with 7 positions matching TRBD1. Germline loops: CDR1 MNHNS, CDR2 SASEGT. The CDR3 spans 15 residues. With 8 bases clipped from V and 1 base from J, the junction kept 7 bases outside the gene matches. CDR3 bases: TGTGCCAGCCATCGACAGGGCTGGAACACCGGGGAGCTGTTTTTT. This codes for CASHRQGWNTGELFF.

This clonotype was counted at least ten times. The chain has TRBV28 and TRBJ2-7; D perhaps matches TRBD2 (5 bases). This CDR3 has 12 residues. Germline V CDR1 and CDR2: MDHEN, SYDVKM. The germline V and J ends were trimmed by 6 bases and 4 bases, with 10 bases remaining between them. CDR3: CASSLPGYEQYF. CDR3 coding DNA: TGTGCCAGCAGCCTCCCGGGGTACGAGCAGTACTTC.

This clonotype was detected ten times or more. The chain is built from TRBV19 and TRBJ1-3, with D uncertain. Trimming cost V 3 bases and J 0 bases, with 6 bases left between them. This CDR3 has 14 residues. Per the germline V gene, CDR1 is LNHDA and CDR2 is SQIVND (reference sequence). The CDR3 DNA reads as TGTGCCAGTAGTATTAATCGCTCTGGAAACACCATATATTTT. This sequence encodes CASSINRSGNTIYF.

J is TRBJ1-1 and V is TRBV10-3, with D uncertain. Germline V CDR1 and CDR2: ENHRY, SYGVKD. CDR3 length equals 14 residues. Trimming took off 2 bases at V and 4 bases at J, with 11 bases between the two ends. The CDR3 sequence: CAISEEGWGTEAFF. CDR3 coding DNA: TGTGCCATCAGTGAGGAGGGATGGGGCACTGAAGCTTTCTTT.

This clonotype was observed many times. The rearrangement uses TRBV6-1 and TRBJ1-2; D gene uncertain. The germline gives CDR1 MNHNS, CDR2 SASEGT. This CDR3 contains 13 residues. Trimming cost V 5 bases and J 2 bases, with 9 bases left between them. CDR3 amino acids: CASSLPSNYGYTF. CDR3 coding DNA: TGTGCCAGCAGTCTGCCTAGCAACTATGGCTACACCTTC.

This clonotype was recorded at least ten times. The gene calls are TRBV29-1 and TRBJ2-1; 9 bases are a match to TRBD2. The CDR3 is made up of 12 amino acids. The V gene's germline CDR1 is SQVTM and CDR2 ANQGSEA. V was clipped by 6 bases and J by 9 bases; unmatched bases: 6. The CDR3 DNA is TGCAGCGTCTCAATGACTAGCGGTGAGCAGTTCTTC. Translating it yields CSVSMTSGEQFF.

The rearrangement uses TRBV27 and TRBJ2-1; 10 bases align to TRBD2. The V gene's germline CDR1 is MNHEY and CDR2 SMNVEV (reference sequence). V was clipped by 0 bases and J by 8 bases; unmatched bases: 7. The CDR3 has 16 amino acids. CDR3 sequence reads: CASSLSWGLASYEQFF. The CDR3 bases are TGTGCCAGCAGTTTATCGTGGGGACTAGCGTCTTATGAGCAGTTCTTC.

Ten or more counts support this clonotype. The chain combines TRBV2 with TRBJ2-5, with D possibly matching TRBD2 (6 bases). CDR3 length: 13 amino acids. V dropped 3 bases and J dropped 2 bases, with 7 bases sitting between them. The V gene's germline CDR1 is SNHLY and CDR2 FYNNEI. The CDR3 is CASSERGQETQYF. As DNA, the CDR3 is TGTGCCAGCAGTGAGCGGGGACAAGAGACCCAGTACTTC.

CDR3 protein: CASSSSGTGVIETQYF. The DNA of the CDR3 is TGTGCCAGCAGCTCGTCAGGGACAGGAGTCATAGAGACCCAGTACTTC. The chain recombines TRBV11-2 with TRBJ2-5; 8 positions match TRBD1. The CDR3 runs to 16 residues. CDR1 is SGHAT, CDR2 FQNNGV, per germline. V lost 4 bases to trimming and J lost 4 bases; unmatched junction nucleotides: 11.

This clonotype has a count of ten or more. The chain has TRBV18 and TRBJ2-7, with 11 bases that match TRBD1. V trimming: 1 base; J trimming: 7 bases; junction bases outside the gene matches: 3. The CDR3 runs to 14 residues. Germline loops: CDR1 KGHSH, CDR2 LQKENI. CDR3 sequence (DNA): TGTGCCAGCTCACCACAGGACAGGGGGCGTGAGCAGTACTTC. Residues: CASSPQDRGREQYF.

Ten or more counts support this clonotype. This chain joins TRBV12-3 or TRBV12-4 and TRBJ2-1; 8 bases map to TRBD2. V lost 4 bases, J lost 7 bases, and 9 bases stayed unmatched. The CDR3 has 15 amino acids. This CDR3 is CASSSPAGTRNEQFF. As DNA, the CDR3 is TGTGCCAGCAGTTCCCCGGCCGGGACTAGAAATGAGCAGTTCTTC.

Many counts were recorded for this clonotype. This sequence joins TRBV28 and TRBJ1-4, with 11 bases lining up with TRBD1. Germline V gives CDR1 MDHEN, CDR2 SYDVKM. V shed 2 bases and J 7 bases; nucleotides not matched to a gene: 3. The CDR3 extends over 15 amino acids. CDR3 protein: CASSLAGTGGEKLFF. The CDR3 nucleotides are TGTGCCAGCAGTTTAGCCGGGACAGGGGGTGAAAAACTGTTTTTT. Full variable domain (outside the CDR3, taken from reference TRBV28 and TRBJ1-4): DVKVTQSSRYLVKRTGEKVFLECVQDMDHENMFWYRQDPGLGLRLIYFSYDVKMKEKGDIPEGYSVSREKKERFSLILESASTNQTSMYLCASSLAGTGGEKLFFGSGTQLSVL.